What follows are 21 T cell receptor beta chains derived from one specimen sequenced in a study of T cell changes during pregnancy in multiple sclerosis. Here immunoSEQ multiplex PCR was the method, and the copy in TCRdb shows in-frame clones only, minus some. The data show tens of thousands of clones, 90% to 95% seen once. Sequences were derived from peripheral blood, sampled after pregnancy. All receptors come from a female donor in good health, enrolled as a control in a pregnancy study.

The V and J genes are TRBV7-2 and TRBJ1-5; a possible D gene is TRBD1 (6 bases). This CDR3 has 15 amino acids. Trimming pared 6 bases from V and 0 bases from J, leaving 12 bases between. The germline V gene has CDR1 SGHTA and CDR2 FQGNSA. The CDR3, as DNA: TGTGCCAGCAGGAATAACAGGGATAGCAATCAGCCCCAGCATTTT. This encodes CASRNNRDSNQPQHF.

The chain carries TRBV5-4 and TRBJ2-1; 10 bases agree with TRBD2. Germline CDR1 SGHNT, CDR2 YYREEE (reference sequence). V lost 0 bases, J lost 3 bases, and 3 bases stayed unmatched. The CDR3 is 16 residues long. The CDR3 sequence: CASSLEVAGGYNEQFF. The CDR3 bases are TGTGCCAGCAGCTTGGAGGTAGCGGGGGGCTACAATGAGCAGTTCTTC. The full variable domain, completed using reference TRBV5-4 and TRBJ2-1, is ETGVTQSPTHLIKTRGQQVTLRCSSQSGHNTVSWYQQALGQGPQFIFQYYREEENGRGNFPPRFSGLQFPNYSSELNVNALELDDSALYLCASSLEVAGGYNEQFFGPGTRLTVL.

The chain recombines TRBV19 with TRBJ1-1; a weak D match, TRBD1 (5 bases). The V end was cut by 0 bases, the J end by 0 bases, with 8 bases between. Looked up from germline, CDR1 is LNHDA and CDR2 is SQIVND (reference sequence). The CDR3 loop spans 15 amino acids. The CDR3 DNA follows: TGTGCCAGTAGTATAGACAGGGTACTGAACACTGAAGCTTTCTTT. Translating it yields CASSIDRVLNTEAFF. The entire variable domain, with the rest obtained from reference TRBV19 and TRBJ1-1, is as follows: DGGITQSPKYLFRKEGQNVTLSCEQNLNHDAMYWYRQDPGQGLRLIYYSQIVNDFQKGDIAEGYSVSREKKESFPLTVTSAQKNPTAFYLCASSIDRVLNTEAFFGQGTRLTVV.

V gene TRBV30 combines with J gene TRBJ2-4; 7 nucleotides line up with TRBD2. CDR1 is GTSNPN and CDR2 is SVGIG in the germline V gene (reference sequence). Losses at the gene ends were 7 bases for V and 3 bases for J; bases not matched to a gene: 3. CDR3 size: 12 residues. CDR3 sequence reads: CAFREGKNIQYF. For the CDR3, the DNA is TGTGCCTTCAGGGAGGGCAAAAACATTCAGTACTTC.

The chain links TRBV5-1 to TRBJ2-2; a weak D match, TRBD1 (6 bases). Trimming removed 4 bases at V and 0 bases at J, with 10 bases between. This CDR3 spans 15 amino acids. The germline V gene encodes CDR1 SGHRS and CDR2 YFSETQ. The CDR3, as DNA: TGCGCCAGCAGCCCGGGACATCCGAACACCGGGGAGCTGTTTTTT. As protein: CASSPGHPNTGELFF.

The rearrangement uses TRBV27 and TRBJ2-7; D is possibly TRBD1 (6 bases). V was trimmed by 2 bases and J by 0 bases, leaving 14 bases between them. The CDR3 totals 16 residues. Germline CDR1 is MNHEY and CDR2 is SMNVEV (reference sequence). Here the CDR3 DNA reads TGTGCCAGCAGTTTAGCAGGACAGATCAGCTCCTACGAGCAGTACTTC. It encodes CASSLAGQISSYEQYF.

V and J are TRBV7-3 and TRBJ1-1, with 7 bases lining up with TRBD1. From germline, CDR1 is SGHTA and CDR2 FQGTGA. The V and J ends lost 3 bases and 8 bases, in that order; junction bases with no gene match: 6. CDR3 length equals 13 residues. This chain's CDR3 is CASSLSGRGEAFF. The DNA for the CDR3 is TGTGCCAGCAGCTTGAGTGGCAGGGGGGAAGCTTTCTTT.

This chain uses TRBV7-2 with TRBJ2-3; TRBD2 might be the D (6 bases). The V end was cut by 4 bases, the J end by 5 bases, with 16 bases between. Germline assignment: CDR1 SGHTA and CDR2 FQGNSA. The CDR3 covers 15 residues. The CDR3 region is CASSSGRVPVDTQYF. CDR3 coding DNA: TGTGCCAGCAGCTCCGGGAGAGTCCCCGTAGATACGCAGTATTTT. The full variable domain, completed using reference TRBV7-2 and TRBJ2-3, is GAGVSQSPSNKVTEKGKDVELRCDPISGHTALYWYRQSLGQGLEFLIYFQGNSAPDKSGLPSDRFSAERTGGSVSTLTIQRTQQEDSAVYLCASSSGRVPVDTQYFGPGTRLTVL.

This chain's CDR3 is CAWSTGFGNTIYF. The CDR3 DNA reads TGTGCCTGGAGTACGGGGTTTGGAAACACCATATATTTT. J is TRBJ1-3 and V is TRBV30; D call uncertain. This CDR3 contains 13 residues. V lost 2 bases and J 3 bases, leaving 8 bases between the germline ends. CDR1 is GTSNPN and CDR2 is SVGIG in the germline V gene (reference sequence).

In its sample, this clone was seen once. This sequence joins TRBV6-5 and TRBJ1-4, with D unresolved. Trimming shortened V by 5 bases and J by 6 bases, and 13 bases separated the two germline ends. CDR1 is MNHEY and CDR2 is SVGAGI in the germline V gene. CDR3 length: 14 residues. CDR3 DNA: TGTGCCAGCAGTGTACAGAAGTCGTATGAAAAACTGTTTTTT. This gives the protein CASSVQKSYEKLFF.

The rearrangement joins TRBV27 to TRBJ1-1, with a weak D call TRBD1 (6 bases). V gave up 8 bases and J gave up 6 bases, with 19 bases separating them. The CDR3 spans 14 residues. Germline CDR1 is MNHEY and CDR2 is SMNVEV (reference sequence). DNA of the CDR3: TGTGCCAGCGCAGACAGGTTTGAGTTGGCTGAAGCTTTCTTT. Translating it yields CASADRFELAEAFF.

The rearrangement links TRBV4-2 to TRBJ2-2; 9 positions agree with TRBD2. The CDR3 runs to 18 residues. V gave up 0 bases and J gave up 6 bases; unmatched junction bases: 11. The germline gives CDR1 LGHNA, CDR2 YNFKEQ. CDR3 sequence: CASSQDSASGARAGELFF. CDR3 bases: TGTGCCAGCAGCCAAGATTCGGCTAGCGGGGCGCGGGCCGGGGAGCTGTTTTTT.

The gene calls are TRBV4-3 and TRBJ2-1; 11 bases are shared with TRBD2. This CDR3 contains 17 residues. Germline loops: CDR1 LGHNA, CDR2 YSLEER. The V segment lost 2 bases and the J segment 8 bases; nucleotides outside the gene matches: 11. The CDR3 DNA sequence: TGCGCCAGCAGCCAACTTCCGGGACTAGCGGTAAGGGATGAGCAGTTCTTC. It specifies CASSQLPGLAVRDEQFF.

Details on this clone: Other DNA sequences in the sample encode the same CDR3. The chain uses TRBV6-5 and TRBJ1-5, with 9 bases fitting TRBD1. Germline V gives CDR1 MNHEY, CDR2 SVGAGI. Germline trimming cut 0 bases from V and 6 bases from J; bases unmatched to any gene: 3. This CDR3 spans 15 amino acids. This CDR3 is CASSYSTGGGQPQHF. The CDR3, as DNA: TGTGCCAGCAGTTACTCGACAGGGGGTGGTCAGCCCCAGCATTTT.

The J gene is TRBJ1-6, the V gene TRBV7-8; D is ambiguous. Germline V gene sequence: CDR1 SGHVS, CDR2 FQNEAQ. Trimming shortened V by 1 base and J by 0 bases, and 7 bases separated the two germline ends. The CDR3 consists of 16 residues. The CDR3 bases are TGTGCCAGCAGCTTAGTCGGTAGCTCCTATAATTCACCCCTCCACTTT. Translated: CASSLVGSSYNSPLHF.

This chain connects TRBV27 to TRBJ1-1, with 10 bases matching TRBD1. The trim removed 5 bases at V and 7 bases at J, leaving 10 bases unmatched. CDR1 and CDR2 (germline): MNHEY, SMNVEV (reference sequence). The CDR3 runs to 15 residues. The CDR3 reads CASSRSGQGLGEAFF. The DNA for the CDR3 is TGTGCCAGCAGTCGATCGGGACAGGGGTTGGGTGAAGCTTTCTTT.

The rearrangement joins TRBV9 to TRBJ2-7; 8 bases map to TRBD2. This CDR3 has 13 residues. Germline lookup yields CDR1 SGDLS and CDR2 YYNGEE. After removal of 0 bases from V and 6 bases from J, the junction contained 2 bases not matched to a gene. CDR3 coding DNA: TGTGCCAGCAGCGTAGGCGGGGGGCCCGAGCAGTACTTC. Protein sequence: CASSVGGGPEQYF.

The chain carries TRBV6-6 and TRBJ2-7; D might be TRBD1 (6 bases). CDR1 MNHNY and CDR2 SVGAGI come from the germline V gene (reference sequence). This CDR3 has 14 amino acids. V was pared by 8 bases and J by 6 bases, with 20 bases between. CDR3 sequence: CASHYGAQGSEQYF. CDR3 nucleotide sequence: TGTGCCAGCCATTACGGGGCACAGGGCAGCGAGCAGTACTTC.

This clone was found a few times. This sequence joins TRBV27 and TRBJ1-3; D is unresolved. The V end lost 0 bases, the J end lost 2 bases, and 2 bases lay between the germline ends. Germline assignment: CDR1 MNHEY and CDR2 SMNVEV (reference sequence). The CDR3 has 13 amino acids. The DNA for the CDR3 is TGTGCCAGCAGTTTATCTACTGGAAACACCATATATTTT. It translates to CASSLSTGNTIYF.

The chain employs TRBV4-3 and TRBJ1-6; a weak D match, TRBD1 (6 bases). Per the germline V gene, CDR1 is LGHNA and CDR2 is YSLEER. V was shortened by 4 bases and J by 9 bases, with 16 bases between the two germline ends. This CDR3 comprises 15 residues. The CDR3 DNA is TGCGCCAGCAGCCTTGACGAGGGGGAAGCTTCACCCCTCCACTTT. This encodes CASSLDEGEASPLHF.

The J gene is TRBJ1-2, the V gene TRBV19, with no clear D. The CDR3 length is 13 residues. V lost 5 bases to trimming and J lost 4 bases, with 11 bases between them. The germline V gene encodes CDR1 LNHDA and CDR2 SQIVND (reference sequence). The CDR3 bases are TGTGCCAGTAGTCCCCTCGAGGGCTATGGCTACACCTTC. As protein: CASSPLEGYGYTF.